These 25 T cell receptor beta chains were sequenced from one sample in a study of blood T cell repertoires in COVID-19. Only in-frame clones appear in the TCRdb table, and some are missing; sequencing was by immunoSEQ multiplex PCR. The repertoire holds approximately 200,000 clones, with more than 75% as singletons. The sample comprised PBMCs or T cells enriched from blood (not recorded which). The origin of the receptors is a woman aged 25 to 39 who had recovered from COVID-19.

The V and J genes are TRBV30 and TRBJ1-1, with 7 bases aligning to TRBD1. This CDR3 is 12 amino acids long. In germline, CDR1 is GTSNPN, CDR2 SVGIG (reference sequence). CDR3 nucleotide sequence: TGTGCATACGACAGGGCGGGCACTGAAGCTTTCTTT. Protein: CAYDRAGTEAFF.

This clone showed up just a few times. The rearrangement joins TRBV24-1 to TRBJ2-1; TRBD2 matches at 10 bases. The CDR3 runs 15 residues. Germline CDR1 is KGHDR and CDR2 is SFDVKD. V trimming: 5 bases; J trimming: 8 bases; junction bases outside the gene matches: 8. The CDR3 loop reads CATSVGVGTSDEQFF. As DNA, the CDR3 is TGTGCCACCAGTGTGGGCGTGGGGACTAGCGATGAGCAGTTCTTC.

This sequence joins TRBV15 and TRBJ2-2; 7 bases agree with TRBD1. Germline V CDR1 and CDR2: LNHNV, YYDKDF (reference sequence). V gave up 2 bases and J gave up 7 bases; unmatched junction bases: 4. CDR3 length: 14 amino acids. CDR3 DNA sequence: TGTGCCACCAGCAGAAATGGACAGGACGGGGAGCTGTTTTTT. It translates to CATSRNGQDGELFF.

In DNA, the CDR3 is TGTGCCAGCAGCTTATTTTTAACGGGACAGGGCACAGATACGCAGTATTTT. Protein sequence: CASSLFLTGQGTDTQYF. The chain combines TRBV7-2 with TRBJ2-3, with 8 bases aligning to TRBD1. CDR1 is SGHTA, CDR2 FQGNSA, per germline. The V gene end was trimmed by 2 bases and the J gene end by 1 base; junction bases not matched to a gene: 8. This CDR3 contains 17 residues. Combining the CDR3 with reference TRBV7-2 and TRBJ2-3 gives the whole variable domain GAGVSQSPSNKVTEKGKDVELRCDPISGHTALYWYRQSLGQGLEFLIYFQGNSAPDKSGLPSDRFSAERTGGSVSTLTIQRTQQEDSAVYLCASSLFLTGQGTDTQYFGPGTRLTVL.

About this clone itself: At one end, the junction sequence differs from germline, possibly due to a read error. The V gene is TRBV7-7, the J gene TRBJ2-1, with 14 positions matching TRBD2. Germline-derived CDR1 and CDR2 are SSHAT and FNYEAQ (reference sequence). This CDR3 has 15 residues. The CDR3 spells CASSPYGTSGGEQFF. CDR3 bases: TGTGCTAGCAGCCCTTATGGGACTAGCGGGGGCGAGCAGTTCTTC.

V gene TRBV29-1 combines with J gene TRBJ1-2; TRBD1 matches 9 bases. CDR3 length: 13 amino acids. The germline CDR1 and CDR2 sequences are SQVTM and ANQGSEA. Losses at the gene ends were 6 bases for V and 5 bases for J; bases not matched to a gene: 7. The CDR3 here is CSVVQGAKYGYTF. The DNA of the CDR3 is TGCAGCGTCGTACAGGGGGCAAAGTATGGCTACACCTTC.

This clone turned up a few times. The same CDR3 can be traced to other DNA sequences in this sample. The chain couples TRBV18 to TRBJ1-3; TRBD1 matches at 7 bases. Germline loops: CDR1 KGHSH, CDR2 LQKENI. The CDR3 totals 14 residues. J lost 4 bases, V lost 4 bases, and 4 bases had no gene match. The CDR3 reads CASSRGTDGNTIYF. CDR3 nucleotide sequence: TGTGCCAGCTCACGGGGGACAGACGGAAACACCATATATTTT.

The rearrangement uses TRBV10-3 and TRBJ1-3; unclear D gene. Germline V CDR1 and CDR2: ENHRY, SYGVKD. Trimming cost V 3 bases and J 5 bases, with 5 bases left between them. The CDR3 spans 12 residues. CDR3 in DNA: TGTGCCATCAGTGATGGGCGAAACACCATATATTTT. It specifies CAISDGRNTIYF.

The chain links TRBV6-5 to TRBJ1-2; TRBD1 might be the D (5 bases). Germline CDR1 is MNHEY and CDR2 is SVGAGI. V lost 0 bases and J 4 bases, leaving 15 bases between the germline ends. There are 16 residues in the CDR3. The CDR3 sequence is CASSYSIVGTLYGYTF. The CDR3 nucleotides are TGTGCCAGCAGTTACTCGATAGTAGGGACTCTCTATGGCTACACCTTC.

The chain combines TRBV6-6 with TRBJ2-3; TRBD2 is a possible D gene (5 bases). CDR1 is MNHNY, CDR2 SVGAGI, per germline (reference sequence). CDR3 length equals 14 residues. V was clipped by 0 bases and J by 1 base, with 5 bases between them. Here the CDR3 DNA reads TGTGCCAGCAGTTACTCGAGGGGCACAGATACGCAGTATTTT. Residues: CASSYSRGTDTQYF.

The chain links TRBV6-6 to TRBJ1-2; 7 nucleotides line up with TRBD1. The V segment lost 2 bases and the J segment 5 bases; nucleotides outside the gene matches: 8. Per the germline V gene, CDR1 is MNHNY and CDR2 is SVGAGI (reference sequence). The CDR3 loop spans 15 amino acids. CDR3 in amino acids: CASSYTGTAKYGYTF. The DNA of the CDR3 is TGTGCCAGCAGTTACACCGGGACAGCCAAGTATGGCTACACCTTC.

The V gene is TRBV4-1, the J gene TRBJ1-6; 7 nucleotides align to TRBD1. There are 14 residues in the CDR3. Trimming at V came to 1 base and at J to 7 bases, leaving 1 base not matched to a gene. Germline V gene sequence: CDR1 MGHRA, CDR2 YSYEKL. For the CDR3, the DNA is TGCGCCAGCAGCCAAGGGGACAGAAATTCACCCCTCCACTTT. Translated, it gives CASSQGDRNSPLHF.

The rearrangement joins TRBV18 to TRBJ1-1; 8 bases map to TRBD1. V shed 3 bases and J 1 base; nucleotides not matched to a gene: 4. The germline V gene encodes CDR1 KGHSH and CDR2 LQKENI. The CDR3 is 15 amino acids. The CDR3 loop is CASSPRTGWNTEAFF. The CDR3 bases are TGTGCCAGCTCACCCCGGACAGGGTGGAACACTGAAGCTTTCTTT. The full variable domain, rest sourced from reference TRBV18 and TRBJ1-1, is NAGVMQNPRHLVRRRGQEARLRCSPMKGHSHVYWYRQLPEEGLKFMVYLQKENIIDESGMPKERFSAEFPKEGPSILRIQQVVRGDSAAYFCASSPRTGWNTEAFFGQGTRLTVV.

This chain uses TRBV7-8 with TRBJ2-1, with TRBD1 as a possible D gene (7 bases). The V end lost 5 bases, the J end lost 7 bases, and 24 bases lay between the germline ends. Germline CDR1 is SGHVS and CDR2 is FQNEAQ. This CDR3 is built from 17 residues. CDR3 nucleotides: TGTGCCAGCAGCCCTCGGGGGTGGGGACAGCTACGTAATGAGCAGTTCTTC. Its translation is CASSPRGWGQLRNEQFF. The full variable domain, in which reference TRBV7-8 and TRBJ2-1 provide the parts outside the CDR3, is GAGVSQSPRYKVAKRGQDVALRCDPISGHVSLFWYQQALGQGPEFLTYFQNEAQLDKSGLPSDRFFAERPEGSVSTLKIQRTQQEDSAVYLCASSPRGWGQLRNEQFFGPGTRLTVL.

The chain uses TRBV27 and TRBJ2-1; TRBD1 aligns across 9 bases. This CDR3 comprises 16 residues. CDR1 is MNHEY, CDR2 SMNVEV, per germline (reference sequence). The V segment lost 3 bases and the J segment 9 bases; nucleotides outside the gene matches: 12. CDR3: CASSFTAYRGQGEQFF. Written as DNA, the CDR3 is TGTGCCAGCAGTTTCACCGCATACAGGGGGCAGGGTGAGCAGTTCTTC.

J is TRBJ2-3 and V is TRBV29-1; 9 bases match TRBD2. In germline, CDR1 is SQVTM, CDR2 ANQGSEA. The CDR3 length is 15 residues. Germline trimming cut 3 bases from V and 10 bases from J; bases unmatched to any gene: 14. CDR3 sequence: CSVDLSGGTAPAQYF. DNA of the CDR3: TGCAGCGTTGATCTTAGCGGGGGTACCGCCCCGGCGCAGTATTTT.

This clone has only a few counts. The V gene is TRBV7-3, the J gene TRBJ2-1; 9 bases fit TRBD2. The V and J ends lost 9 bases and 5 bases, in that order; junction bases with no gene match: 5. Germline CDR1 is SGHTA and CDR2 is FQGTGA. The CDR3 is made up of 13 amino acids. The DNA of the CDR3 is TGTGCCAGTAGCGGGAGTGGGGACAATGAGCAGTTCTTC. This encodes CASSGSGDNEQFF.

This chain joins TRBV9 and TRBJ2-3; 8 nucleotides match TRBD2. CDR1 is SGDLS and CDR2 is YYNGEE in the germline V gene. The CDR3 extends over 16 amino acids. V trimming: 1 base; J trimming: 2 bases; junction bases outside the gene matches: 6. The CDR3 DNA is TGTGCCAGCAGCGTATCGGCGGGAGGCACCACAGATACGCAGTATTTT. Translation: CASSVSAGGTTDTQYF.

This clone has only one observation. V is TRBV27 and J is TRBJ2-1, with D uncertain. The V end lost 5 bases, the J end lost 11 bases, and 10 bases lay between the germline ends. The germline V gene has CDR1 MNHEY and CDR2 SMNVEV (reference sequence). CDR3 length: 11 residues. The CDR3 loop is CASSPSEKQFF. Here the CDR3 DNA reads TGTGCCAGCAGTCCTTCCGAGAAGCAGTTCTTC.

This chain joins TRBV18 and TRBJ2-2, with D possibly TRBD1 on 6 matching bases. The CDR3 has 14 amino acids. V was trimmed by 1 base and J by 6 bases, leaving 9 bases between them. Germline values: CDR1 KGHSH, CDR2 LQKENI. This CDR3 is CASSPQGVAGELFF. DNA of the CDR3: TGTGCCAGCTCACCACAGGGGGTCGCCGGGGAGCTGTTTTTT.

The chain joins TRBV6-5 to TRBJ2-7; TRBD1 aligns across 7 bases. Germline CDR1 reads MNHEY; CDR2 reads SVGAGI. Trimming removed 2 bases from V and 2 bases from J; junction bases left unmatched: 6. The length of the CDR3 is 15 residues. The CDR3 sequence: CASSYNDRATYEQYF. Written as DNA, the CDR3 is TGTGCCAGCAGTTACAACGACAGGGCAACCTACGAGCAGTACTTC.

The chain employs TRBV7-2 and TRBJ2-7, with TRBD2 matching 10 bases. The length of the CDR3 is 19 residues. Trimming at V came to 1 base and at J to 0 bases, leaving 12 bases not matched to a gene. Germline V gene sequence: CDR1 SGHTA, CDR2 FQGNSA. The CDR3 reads CASSLERVTSGLSSYEQYF. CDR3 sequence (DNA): TGTGCCAGCAGCTTAGAGAGGGTGACTAGCGGGTTGAGCTCCTACGAGCAGTACTTC.

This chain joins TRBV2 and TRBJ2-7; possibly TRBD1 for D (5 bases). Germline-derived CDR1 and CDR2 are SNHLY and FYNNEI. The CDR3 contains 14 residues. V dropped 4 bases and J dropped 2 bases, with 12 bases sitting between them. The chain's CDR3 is CASSGGSSTYEQYF. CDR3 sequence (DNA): TGTGCCAGCAGTGGGGGCAGCTCCACCTACGAGCAGTACTTC. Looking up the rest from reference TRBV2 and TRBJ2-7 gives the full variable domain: EPEVTQTPSHQVTQMGQEVILRCVPISNHLYFYWYRQILGQKVEFLVSFYNNEISEKSEIFDDQFSVERPDGSNFTLKIRSTKLEDSAMYFCASSGGSSTYEQYFGPGTRLTVT.

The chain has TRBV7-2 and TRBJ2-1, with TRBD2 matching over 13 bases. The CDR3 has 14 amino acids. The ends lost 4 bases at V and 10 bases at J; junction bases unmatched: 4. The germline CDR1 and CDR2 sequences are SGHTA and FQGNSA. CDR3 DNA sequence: TGTGCCAGCAGCTCGGGACTAGCGGGAATCGAGCAGTTCTTC. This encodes CASSSGLAGIEQFF.

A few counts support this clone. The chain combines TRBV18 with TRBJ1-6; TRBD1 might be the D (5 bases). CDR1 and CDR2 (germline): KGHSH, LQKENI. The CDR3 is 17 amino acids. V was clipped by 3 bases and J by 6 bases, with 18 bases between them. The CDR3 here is CASSPPLGGNGNSPLHF. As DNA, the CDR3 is TGTGCCAGCTCACCCCCGCTTGGGGGGAACGGTAATTCACCCCTCCACTTT.